The 18 T cell receptor beta chains presented below share a single source sample, sequenced in a study of early T cells in non-severe SARS-CoV-2 infection. MiXCR was run by TCRdb on the 5' RACE reads, yielding one entry per CDR3 protein. In the table there are about 64,000 distinct CDR3 sequences, roughly 9% of which are singletons. This sample comprised whole blood, obtained at baseline. The receptors were sampled from an adult who was a healthcare worker with PCR-confirmed SARS-CoV-2 infection or an uninfected control (not recorded which).

This sequence joins TRBV14 and TRBJ2-1; TRBD2 matches 11 bases. The CDR3 covers 14 residues. CDR1 SGHDN and CDR2 FVKESK come from the germline V gene. V gave up 7 bases and J gave up 10 bases; unmatched junction bases: 9. The CDR3 sequence is CASNLLAGAGEQFF. The CDR3 DNA is TGTGCCAGCAACTTACTAGCGGGAGCAGGGGAGCAGTTCTTC. The full variable domain, in which reference TRBV14 and TRBJ2-1 provide the parts outside the CDR3, is EAGVTQFPSHSVIEKGQTVTLRCDPISGHDNLYWYRRVMGKEIKFLLHFVKESKQDESGMPNNRFLAERTGGTYSTLKVQPAELEDSGVYFCASNLLAGAGEQFFGPGTRLTVL.

This clonotype was observed many times. The chain carries TRBV7-9 and TRBJ1-5; the match to TRBD1 covers 8 bases. CDR3 size: 14 residues. Germline CDR1 SEHNR, CDR2 FQNEAQ (reference sequence). V lost 4 bases, J lost 8 bases, and 7 bases stayed unmatched. The CDR3: CASSWTGTGEPQHF. The CDR3, as DNA: TGTGCCAGCAGCTGGACAGGGACCGGGGAGCCCCAGCATTTT.

This clonotype came up many times. The rearrangement uses TRBV20-1 and TRBJ2-7, with 9 bases matching TRBD2. This CDR3 has 15 residues. The germline CDR1 and CDR2 sequences are DFQATT and SNEGSKA (reference sequence). The J segment lost 2 bases and the V segment lost 3 bases, leaving 8 bases of the junction unmatched. CDR3 bases: TGCAGTGCTAGCTACCCTAGCGGGATGGCCTACGAGCAGTACTTC. This translates into CSASYPSGMAYEQYF.

The chain is built from TRBV20-1 and TRBJ1-5; D gene unclear. Trimming shortened V by 0 bases and J by 4 bases, and 16 bases separated the two germline ends. Germline values: CDR1 DFQATT, CDR2 SNEGSKA (reference sequence). The CDR3 sequence is 16 residues long. The CDR3 coding sequence is TGCAGTGCTAGAGAGGCGGCAGGCCTGATAAATCAGCCCCAGCATTTT. The encoded protein is CSAREAAGLINQPQHF.

V usage is TRBV12-3 or TRBV12-4 and J usage is TRBJ1-1; no definite D call. The CDR3 is made up of 13 amino acids. The ends were cut back, 0 bases at V and 5 bases at J, with 7 bases in the middle. The CDR3 sequence is CASSLAMRTEAFF. Written as DNA, the CDR3 is TGTGCCAGCAGTTTAGCGATGAGGACTGAAGCTTTCTTT.

This clonotype was recorded many times. The CDR3 region is CASSHLGDGYTF. In nucleotides, the CDR3 is TGTGCCAGCAGCCACCTCGGGGATGGCTACACCTTC. The chain carries TRBV7-6 and TRBJ1-2; D is undetermined. V shed 5 bases and J shed 6 bases, with 10 bases lying between them. The CDR3 covers 12 residues. Per the germline V gene, CDR1 is SGHVS and CDR2 is FNYEAQ.

The J gene is TRBJ1-2, the V gene TRBV11-2, with 7 nucleotides matching TRBD1. Germline CDR1 and CDR2: SGHAT and FQNNGV. The CDR3 has 16 residues. V dropped 5 bases and J dropped 7; count of bases not matched to a gene: 16. CDR3 sequence: CASSRLTGAEIGGYTF. In nucleotides, the CDR3 is TGTGCCAGCAGCCGCCTTACAGGGGCTGAGATAGGTGGCTACACCTTC.

This clonotype was picked up a small number of times. The chain links TRBV6-5 to TRBJ2-7; 7 positions match TRBD2. The CDR3 covers 14 residues. Trimming at V came to 10 bases and at J to 2 bases, leaving 11 bases not matched to a gene. Germline V gene lookup returns CDR1 MNHEY and CDR2 SVGAGI. Here the CDR3 reads CATSMRREPYEQYF. The CDR3 DNA reads as TGTGCCACCTCCATGCGGCGGGAGCCCTACGAGCAGTACTTC.

In its sample, this clonotype was seen a few times. The chain recombines TRBV6-6 with TRBJ1-5; unclear D gene. The germline V gene encodes CDR1 MNHNY and CDR2 SVGAGI (reference sequence). Trimming pared 6 bases from V and 0 bases from J, leaving 6 bases between. The CDR3 length is 13 residues. CDR3 loop: CASRPDSNQPQHF. CDR3 nucleotide sequence: TGTGCCAGCAGACCGGATAGCAATCAGCCCCAGCATTTT.

Ten or more counts support this clonotype. The J gene is TRBJ1-1, the V gene TRBV7-8, with TRBD1 as a possible D gene (6 bases). The CDR3 consists of 15 residues. Germline V lookup: CDR1 SGHVS, CDR2 FQNEAQ. Trimming cost V 3 bases and J 4 bases, with 15 bases left between them. CDR3 sequence reads: CASSFSQQGPTEAFF. The DNA of the CDR3 is TGTGCCAGCAGCTTCTCTCAACAGGGTCCCACTGAAGCTTTCTTT. The full variable domain, completed using reference TRBV7-8 and TRBJ1-1, is GAGVSQSPRYKVAKRGQDVALRCDPISGHVSLFWYQQALGQGPEFLTYFQNEAQLDKSGLPSDRFFAERPEGSVSTLKIQRTQQEDSAVYLCASSFSQQGPTEAFFGQGTRLTVV.

The chain recombines TRBV10-3 with TRBJ1-1, with D unclear. Germline V gene lookup returns CDR1 ENHRY and CDR2 SYGVKD. This CDR3 has 13 residues. Trimming took off 2 bases at V and 5 bases at J, with 9 bases between the two ends. CDR3 sequence reads: CAISEVPRTEAFF. The DNA of the CDR3 is TGTGCCATCAGTGAGGTTCCACGGACTGAAGCTTTCTTT.

This clonotype has ten or more counts. This rearrangement joins TRBV15 to TRBJ2-3; D gene ambiguous. Germline CDR1 reads LNHNV; CDR2 reads YYDKDF (reference sequence). V was trimmed by 1 base and J by 8 bases, leaving 13 bases between them. The CDR3 is 14 residues long. The CDR3 nucleotides read TGTGCCACCAGCAGAGGAAAAACGGAAGGTACGCAGTATTTT. Protein sequence: CATSRGKTEGTQYF.

This clonotype was detected a few times. This chain uses TRBV10-3 with TRBJ1-2; D gene unclear. The V gene's germline CDR1 is ENHRY and CDR2 SYGVKD. The V and J ends lost 2 bases and 4 bases respectively, with 14 bases between them. This CDR3 region has 15 residues. The CDR3 is CAISEQTGEIYGYTF. As DNA, the CDR3 is TGTGCCATCAGTGAGCAGACGGGAGAAATCTATGGCTACACCTTC.

This clonotype was counted between two and nine times. At one of its ends the junction is not consistent with the germline gene, which may arise from a read error. This chain links TRBV7-9 with TRBJ2-1, with a weak D call TRBD2 (6 bases). This CDR3 spans 16 amino acids. CDR1 and CDR2 (germline): SEHNR, FQNEAQ (reference sequence). This CDR3 reads CASSLRRATSHNEQFF. The DNA for the CDR3 is TGTGCCAGCAGCTTAAGGAGGGCCACCTCCCACAATGAGCAGTTCTTC.

The chain links TRBV11-3 to TRBJ2-1; 7 bases fit TRBD2. Germline lookup yields CDR1 SGHNT and CDR2 YENEEA. The V and J ends lost 8 bases and 3 bases, in that order; junction bases with no gene match: 4. The CDR3 runs 13 residues. The CDR3 is CASGPSGYNEQFF. The CDR3, as DNA: TGTGCCAGCGGGCCTAGCGGCTACAATGAGCAGTTCTTC.

This clonotype was seen repeatedly, ten times or more. J is TRBJ2-7 and V is TRBV6-6; a weak D match, TRBD2 (6 bases). The germline CDR1 and CDR2 sequences are MNHNY and SVGAGI (reference sequence). This CDR3 contains 13 residues. V gave up 5 bases and J gave up 3 bases, with 11 bases separating them. DNA for the CDR3: TGTGCCAGCAGTCGGGACTCTTACTACGAGCAGTACTTC. This encodes CASSRDSYYEQYF.

This clonotype was observed at least ten times. The chain combines TRBV2 with TRBJ2-7; D tentatively reads TRBD1 or TRBD2 (5 bases each). V was cut by 7 bases and J by 2 bases, with 12 bases left in between. The CDR3 loop spans 13 amino acids. Germline V CDR1 and CDR2: SNHLY, FYNNEI. DNA for the CDR3: TGTGCCAGCAACGACGGGACGGCCTACGAGCAGTACTTC. Encoded protein: CASNDGTAYEQYF.

By share, this clonotype counts as medium-sized (0.01 to 0.1%). The chain is built from TRBV4-1 and TRBJ2-3; D gene uncertain. CDR1 MGHRA and CDR2 YSYEKL come from the germline V gene. The V end lost 4 bases, the J end lost 2 bases, and 13 bases lay between the germline ends. This CDR3 has 15 residues. CDR3 coding DNA: TGCGCCAGCAGCCTTCCAACAAGGGACACAGATACGCAGTATTTT. This encodes CASSLPTRDTDTQYF.